This T cell receptor (beta chain) was recorded in a study of identical twins. Study results and limitations: Zero-insertion analyses could be partly confounded by invariant MAIT and iNKT cells. With beta out-of-frame sequences, excess sharing by twins was weaker.

With template switching, a universal primer site was added, and the cDNA carried unique molecular identifiers. Each CDR3 protein is one row after TCRdb ran MiXCR on the 5' RACE reads. This table holds approximately 260,000 distinct CDR3 sequences, about 8.3% found once. Germline V gene data show CDR1 as DFQATT and CDR2 as SNEGSKA (reference sequence). The CDR3 totals 17 residues. J gave up 2 bases and V 0 bases, and 10 bases lay outside the gene matches. A note on this clonotype: As yet, its antigen is unknown.

The sample also formed part of further work on yellow fever vaccine responses in identical twins.

The V and J genes are TRBV20-1 and TRBJ2-3; 8 bases agree with TRBD1. The source is a woman between 18 and 30 years old in good health. Sequencing was done on a sample of CD8+ T cells sorted from blood. CDR3 in DNA: TGCAGTGCTAGAGATTTTGCAGGGGGCGATATCACAGATACGCAGTATTTT. It is translated as CSARDFAGGDITDTQYF.